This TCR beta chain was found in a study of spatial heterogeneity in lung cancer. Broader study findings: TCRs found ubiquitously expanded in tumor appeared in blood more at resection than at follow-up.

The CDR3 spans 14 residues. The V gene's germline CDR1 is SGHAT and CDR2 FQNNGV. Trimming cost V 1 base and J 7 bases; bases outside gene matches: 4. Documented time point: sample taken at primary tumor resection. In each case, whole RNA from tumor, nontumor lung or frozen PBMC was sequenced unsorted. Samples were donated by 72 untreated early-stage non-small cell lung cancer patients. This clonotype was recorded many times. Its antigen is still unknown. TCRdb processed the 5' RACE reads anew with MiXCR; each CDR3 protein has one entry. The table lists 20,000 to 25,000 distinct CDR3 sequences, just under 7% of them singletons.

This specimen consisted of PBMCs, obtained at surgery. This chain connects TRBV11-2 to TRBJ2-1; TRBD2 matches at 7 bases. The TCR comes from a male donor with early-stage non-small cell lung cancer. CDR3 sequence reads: CASSLVPSGNEQFF. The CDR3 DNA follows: TGTGCCAGCAGCTTAGTTCCTAGCGGTAATGAGCAGTTCTTC.